This TCR beta chain was profiled in a study of CD8+ T cells in alopecia areata. The wider study: The study gave tofacitinib for 6 to 18 months, then 6 months off drug.

Treatment indicated: oral pan-JAK inhibitor, 5-10 mg twice daily. As part of sample collection, lesional scalp punch biopsies and peripheral blood were taken from alopecia areata patients. In each case, RNA was isolated and then reverse transcribed into cDNA as the sequencing template. Sequencing was performed with immunoSEQ multiplex PCR; in TCRdb, only in-frame clones are kept and a portion is missing. Among about 190,000 clones listed, around three fifths were seen once. The length of the CDR3 is 14 residues. CDR1 and CDR2 (germline): SQVTM, ANQGSEA. Trimming removed 4 bases from V and 0 bases from J, with 10 bases in between.

The chain is built from TRBV29-1 and TRBJ1-3, with D unresolved. This clonotype was obtained from a human donor with alopecia areata. The specimen was CD4+ T cells sorted from blood, collected around week 50, from a patient treated with tofacitinib. CDR3 in amino acids: CSVVSPSSGNTIYF. The CDR3 DNA reads as TGCAGCGTTGTTTCCCCCTCCTCTGGAAACACCATATATTTT.